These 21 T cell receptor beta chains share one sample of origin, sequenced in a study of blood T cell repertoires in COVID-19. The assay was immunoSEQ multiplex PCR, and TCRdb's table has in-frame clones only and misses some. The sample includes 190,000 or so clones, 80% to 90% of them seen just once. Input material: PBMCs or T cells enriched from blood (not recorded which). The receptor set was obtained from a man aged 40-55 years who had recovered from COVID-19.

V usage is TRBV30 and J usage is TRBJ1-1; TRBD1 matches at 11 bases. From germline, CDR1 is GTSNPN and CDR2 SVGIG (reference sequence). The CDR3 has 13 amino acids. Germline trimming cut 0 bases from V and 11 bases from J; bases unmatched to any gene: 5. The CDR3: CAWSVLGQGGAFF. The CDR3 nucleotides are TGTGCCTGGAGTGTACTGGGACAGGGGGGGGCTTTCTTT.

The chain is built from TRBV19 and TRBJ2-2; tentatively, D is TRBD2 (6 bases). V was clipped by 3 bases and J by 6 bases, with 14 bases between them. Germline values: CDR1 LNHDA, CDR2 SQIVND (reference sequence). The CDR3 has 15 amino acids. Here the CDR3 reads CASSIGGRLAGELFF. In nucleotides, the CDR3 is TGTGCCAGTAGTATTGGTGGGAGGCTAGCCGGGGAGCTGTTTTTT.

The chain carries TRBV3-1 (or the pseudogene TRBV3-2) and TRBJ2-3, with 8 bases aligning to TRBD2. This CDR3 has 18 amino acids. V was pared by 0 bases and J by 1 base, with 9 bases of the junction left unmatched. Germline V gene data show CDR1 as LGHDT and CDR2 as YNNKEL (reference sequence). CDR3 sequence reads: CASSQEPGLVRCTDTQYF. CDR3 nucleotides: TGTGCCAGCAGCCAAGAGCCGGGACTAGTGAGGTGCACAGATACGCAGTATTTT.

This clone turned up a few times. The CDR3 reads CASSEPGISNQPQHF. As DNA, the CDR3 is TGTGCCAGCAGTGAACCGGGGATCAGCAATCAGCCCCAGCATTTT. The chain combines TRBV6-1 with TRBJ1-5; D unclear. CDR1 and CDR2 (germline): MNHNS, SASEGT. V shed 2 bases and J shed 1 base, with 9 bases lying between them. CDR3 length equals 15 residues.

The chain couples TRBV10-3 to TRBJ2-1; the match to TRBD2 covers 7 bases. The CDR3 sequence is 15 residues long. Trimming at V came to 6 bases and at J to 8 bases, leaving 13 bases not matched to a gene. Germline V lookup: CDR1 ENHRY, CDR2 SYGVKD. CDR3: CAISGGSVKGDEQFF. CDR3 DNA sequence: TGTGCCATCAGCGGCGGGAGTGTAAAGGGCGATGAGCAGTTCTTC.

The CDR3, as DNA: TGTGCCAGTAGTATCGTAGGGGGGAACACTGAAGCTTTCTTT. Protein: CASSIVGGNTEAFF. The V and J genes are TRBV19 and TRBJ1-1; weak D call: TRBD1 (6 bases). V shed 3 bases and J shed 1 base, with 9 bases lying between them. CDR1 and CDR2 (germline): LNHDA, SQIVND (reference sequence). CDR3 size: 14 residues.

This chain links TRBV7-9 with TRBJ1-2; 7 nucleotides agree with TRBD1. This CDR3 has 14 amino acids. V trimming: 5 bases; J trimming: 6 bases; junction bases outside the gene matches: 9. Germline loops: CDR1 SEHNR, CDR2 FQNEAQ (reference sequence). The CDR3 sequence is CASSAQPGQNGYTF. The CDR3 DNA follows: TGTGCCAGCAGCGCCCAACCGGGACAGAATGGCTACACCTTC.

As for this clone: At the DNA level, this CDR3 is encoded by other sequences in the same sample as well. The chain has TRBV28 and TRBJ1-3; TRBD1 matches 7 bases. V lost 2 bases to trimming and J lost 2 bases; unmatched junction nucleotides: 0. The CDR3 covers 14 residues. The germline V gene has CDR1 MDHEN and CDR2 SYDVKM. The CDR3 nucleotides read TGTGCCAGCAGTTTAGACAGGGCTGGAAACACCATATATTTT. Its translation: CASSLDRAGNTIYF. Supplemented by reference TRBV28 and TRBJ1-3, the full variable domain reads DVKVTQSSRYLVKRTGEKVFLECVQDMDHENMFWYRQDPGLGLRLIYFSYDVKMKEKGDIPEGYSVSREKKERFSLILESASTNQTSMYLCASSLDRAGNTIYFGEGSWLTVV.

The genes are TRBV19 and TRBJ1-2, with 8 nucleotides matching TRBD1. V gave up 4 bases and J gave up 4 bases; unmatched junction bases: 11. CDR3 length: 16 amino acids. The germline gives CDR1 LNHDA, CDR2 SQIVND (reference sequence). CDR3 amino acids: CASSTSRTGLGYGYTF. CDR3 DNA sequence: TGTGCCAGTAGTACCTCAAGGACAGGGCTGGGCTATGGCTACACCTTC.

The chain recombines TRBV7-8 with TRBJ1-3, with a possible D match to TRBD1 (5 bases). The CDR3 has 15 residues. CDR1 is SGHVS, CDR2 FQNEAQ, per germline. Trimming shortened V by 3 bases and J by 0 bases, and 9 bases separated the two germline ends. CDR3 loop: CASSFVQGSGNTIYF. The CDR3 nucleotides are TGTGCCAGCAGCTTTGTTCAGGGCTCTGGAAACACCATATATTTT.

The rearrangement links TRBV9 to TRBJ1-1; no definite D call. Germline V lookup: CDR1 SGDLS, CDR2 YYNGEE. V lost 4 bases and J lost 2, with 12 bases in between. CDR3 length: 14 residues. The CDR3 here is CASSFSGINTEAFF. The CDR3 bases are TGTGCCAGCAGCTTTAGCGGAATAAACACTGAAGCTTTCTTT.

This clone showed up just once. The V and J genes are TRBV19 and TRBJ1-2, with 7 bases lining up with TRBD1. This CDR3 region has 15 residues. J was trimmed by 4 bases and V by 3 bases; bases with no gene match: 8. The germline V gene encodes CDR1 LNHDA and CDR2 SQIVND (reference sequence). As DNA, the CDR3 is TGTGCCAGTAGTATCGCGGGACAGAACCCCTATGGCTACACCTTC. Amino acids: CASSIAGQNPYGYTF.

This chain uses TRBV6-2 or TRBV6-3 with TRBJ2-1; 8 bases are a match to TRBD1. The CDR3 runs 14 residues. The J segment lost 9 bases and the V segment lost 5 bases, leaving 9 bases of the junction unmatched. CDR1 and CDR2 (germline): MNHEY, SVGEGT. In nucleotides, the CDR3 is TGTGCCAGCAGTACCCCGGACAGGGCGGGTGAGCAGTTCTTC. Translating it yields CASSTPDRAGEQFF.

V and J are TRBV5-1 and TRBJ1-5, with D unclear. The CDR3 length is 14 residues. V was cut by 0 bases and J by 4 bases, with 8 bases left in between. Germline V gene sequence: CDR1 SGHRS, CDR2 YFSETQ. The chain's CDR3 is CASSLDGRNQPQHF. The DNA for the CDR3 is TGCGCCAGCAGCTTGGACGGGAGGAATCAGCCCCAGCATTTT.

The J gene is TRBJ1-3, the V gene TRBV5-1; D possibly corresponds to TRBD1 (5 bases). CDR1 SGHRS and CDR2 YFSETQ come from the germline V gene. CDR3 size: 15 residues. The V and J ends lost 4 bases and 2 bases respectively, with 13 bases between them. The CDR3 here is CASSQGTPAGNTIYF. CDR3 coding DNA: TGCGCCAGCAGCCAGGGTACCCCGGCTGGAAACACCATATATTTT.

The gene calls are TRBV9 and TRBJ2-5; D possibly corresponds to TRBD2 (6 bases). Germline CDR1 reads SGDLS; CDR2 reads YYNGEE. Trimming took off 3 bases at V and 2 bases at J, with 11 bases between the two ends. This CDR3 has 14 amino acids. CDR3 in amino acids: CASSERAWQETQYF. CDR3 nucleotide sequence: TGTGCCAGCAGCGAGCGGGCGTGGCAAGAGACCCAGTACTTC.

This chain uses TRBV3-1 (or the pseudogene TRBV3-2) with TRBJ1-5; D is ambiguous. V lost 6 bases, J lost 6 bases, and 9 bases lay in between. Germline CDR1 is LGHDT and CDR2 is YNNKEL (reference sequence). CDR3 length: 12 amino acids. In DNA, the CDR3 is TGTGCCAGCAGTTTCGGGGTTCAGCCCCAGCATTTT. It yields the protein CASSFGVQPQHF.

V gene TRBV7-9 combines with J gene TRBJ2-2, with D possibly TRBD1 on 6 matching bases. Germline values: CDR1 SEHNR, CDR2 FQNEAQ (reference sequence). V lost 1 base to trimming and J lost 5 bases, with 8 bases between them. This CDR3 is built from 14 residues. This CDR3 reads CASSLGDRTGELFF. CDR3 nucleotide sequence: TGTGCCAGCAGCTTAGGCGACAGGACCGGGGAGCTGTTTTTT.

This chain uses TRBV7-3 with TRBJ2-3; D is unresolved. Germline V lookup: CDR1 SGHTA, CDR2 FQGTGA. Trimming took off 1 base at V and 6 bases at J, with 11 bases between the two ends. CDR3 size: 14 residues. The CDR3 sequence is CASSLNSFVDTQYF. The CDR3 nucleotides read TGTGCCAGCAGCTTAAATTCCTTCGTGGATACGCAGTATTTT.

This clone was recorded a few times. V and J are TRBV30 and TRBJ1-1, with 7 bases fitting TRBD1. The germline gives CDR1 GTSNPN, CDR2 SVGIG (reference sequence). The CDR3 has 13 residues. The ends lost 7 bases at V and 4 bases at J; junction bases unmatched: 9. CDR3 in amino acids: CALTTGSGTEAFF. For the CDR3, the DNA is TGTGCCTTAACGACAGGGTCTGGCACTGAAGCTTTCTTT.

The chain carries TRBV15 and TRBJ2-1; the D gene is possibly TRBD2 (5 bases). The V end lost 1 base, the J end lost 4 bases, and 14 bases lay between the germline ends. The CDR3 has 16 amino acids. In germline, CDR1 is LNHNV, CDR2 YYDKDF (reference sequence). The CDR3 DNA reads TGTGCCACCAGCAGAGGAGGGCTAGCCAGTTACAATGAGCAGTTCTTC. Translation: CATSRGGLASYNEQFF.